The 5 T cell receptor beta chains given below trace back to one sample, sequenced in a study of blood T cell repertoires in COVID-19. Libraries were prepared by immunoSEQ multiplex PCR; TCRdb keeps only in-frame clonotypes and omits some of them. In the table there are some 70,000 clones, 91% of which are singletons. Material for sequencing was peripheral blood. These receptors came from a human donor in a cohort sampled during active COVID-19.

The CDR3 here is CASRGTYNEQFF. In DNA, the CDR3 is TGTGCCAGCAGGGGCACTTACAATGAGCAGTTCTTC. This chain connects TRBV6-6 to TRBJ2-1; no reliable D call. V lost 6 bases, J lost 4 bases, and 7 bases lay in between. This CDR3 contains 12 residues. CDR1 and CDR2 (germline): MNHNY, SVGAGI (reference sequence).

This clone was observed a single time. In DNA, the CDR3 is TGCGCCAGCAGCTGGGACAGTGACTACGAGCAGTACTTC. This codes for CASSWDSDYEQYF. The rearrangement links TRBV5-1 to TRBJ2-7; 7 bases map to TRBD1. This CDR3 has 13 amino acids. Germline trimming cut 3 bases from V and 3 bases from J; bases unmatched to any gene: 3. In germline, CDR1 is SGHRS, CDR2 YFSETQ.

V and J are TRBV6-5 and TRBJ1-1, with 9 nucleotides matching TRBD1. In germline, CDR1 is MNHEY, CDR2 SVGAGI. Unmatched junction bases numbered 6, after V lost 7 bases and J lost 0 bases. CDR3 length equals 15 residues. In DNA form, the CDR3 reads TGTGCCAGCAATGTACAGGGGGCTCTGAACACTGAAGCTTTCTTT. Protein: CASNVQGALNTEAFF.

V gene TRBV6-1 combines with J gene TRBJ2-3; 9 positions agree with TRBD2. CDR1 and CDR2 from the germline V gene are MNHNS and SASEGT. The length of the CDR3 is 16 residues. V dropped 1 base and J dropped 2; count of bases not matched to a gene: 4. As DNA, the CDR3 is TGTGCCAGCAGTGAAGTAGCGGGGGCTTTCACAGATACGCAGTATTTT. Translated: CASSEVAGAFTDTQYF.

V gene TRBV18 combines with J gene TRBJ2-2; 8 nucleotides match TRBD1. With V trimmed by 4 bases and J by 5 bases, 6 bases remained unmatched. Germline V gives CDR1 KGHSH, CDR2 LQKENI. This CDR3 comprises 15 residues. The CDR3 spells CASSQGTGRTGELFF. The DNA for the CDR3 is TGTGCCAGCTCACAAGGGACAGGTCGTACCGGGGAGCTGTTTTTT.